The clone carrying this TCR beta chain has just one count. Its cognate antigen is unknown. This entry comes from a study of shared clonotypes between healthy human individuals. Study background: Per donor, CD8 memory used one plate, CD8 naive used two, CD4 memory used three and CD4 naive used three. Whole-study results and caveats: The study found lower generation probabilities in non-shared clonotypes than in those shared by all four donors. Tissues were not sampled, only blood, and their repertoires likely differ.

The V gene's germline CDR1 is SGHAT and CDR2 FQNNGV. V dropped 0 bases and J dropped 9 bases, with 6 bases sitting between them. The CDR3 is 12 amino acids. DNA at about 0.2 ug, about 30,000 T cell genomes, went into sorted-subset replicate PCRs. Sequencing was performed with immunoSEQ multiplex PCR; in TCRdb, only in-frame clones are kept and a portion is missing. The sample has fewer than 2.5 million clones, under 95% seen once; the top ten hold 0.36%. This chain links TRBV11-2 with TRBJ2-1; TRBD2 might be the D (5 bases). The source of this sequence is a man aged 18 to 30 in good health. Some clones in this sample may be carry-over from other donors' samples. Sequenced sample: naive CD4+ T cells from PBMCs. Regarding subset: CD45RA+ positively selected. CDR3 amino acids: CASSLETTEQFF. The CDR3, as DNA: TGTGCCAGCAGCTTAGAGACTACTGAGCAGTTCTTC.